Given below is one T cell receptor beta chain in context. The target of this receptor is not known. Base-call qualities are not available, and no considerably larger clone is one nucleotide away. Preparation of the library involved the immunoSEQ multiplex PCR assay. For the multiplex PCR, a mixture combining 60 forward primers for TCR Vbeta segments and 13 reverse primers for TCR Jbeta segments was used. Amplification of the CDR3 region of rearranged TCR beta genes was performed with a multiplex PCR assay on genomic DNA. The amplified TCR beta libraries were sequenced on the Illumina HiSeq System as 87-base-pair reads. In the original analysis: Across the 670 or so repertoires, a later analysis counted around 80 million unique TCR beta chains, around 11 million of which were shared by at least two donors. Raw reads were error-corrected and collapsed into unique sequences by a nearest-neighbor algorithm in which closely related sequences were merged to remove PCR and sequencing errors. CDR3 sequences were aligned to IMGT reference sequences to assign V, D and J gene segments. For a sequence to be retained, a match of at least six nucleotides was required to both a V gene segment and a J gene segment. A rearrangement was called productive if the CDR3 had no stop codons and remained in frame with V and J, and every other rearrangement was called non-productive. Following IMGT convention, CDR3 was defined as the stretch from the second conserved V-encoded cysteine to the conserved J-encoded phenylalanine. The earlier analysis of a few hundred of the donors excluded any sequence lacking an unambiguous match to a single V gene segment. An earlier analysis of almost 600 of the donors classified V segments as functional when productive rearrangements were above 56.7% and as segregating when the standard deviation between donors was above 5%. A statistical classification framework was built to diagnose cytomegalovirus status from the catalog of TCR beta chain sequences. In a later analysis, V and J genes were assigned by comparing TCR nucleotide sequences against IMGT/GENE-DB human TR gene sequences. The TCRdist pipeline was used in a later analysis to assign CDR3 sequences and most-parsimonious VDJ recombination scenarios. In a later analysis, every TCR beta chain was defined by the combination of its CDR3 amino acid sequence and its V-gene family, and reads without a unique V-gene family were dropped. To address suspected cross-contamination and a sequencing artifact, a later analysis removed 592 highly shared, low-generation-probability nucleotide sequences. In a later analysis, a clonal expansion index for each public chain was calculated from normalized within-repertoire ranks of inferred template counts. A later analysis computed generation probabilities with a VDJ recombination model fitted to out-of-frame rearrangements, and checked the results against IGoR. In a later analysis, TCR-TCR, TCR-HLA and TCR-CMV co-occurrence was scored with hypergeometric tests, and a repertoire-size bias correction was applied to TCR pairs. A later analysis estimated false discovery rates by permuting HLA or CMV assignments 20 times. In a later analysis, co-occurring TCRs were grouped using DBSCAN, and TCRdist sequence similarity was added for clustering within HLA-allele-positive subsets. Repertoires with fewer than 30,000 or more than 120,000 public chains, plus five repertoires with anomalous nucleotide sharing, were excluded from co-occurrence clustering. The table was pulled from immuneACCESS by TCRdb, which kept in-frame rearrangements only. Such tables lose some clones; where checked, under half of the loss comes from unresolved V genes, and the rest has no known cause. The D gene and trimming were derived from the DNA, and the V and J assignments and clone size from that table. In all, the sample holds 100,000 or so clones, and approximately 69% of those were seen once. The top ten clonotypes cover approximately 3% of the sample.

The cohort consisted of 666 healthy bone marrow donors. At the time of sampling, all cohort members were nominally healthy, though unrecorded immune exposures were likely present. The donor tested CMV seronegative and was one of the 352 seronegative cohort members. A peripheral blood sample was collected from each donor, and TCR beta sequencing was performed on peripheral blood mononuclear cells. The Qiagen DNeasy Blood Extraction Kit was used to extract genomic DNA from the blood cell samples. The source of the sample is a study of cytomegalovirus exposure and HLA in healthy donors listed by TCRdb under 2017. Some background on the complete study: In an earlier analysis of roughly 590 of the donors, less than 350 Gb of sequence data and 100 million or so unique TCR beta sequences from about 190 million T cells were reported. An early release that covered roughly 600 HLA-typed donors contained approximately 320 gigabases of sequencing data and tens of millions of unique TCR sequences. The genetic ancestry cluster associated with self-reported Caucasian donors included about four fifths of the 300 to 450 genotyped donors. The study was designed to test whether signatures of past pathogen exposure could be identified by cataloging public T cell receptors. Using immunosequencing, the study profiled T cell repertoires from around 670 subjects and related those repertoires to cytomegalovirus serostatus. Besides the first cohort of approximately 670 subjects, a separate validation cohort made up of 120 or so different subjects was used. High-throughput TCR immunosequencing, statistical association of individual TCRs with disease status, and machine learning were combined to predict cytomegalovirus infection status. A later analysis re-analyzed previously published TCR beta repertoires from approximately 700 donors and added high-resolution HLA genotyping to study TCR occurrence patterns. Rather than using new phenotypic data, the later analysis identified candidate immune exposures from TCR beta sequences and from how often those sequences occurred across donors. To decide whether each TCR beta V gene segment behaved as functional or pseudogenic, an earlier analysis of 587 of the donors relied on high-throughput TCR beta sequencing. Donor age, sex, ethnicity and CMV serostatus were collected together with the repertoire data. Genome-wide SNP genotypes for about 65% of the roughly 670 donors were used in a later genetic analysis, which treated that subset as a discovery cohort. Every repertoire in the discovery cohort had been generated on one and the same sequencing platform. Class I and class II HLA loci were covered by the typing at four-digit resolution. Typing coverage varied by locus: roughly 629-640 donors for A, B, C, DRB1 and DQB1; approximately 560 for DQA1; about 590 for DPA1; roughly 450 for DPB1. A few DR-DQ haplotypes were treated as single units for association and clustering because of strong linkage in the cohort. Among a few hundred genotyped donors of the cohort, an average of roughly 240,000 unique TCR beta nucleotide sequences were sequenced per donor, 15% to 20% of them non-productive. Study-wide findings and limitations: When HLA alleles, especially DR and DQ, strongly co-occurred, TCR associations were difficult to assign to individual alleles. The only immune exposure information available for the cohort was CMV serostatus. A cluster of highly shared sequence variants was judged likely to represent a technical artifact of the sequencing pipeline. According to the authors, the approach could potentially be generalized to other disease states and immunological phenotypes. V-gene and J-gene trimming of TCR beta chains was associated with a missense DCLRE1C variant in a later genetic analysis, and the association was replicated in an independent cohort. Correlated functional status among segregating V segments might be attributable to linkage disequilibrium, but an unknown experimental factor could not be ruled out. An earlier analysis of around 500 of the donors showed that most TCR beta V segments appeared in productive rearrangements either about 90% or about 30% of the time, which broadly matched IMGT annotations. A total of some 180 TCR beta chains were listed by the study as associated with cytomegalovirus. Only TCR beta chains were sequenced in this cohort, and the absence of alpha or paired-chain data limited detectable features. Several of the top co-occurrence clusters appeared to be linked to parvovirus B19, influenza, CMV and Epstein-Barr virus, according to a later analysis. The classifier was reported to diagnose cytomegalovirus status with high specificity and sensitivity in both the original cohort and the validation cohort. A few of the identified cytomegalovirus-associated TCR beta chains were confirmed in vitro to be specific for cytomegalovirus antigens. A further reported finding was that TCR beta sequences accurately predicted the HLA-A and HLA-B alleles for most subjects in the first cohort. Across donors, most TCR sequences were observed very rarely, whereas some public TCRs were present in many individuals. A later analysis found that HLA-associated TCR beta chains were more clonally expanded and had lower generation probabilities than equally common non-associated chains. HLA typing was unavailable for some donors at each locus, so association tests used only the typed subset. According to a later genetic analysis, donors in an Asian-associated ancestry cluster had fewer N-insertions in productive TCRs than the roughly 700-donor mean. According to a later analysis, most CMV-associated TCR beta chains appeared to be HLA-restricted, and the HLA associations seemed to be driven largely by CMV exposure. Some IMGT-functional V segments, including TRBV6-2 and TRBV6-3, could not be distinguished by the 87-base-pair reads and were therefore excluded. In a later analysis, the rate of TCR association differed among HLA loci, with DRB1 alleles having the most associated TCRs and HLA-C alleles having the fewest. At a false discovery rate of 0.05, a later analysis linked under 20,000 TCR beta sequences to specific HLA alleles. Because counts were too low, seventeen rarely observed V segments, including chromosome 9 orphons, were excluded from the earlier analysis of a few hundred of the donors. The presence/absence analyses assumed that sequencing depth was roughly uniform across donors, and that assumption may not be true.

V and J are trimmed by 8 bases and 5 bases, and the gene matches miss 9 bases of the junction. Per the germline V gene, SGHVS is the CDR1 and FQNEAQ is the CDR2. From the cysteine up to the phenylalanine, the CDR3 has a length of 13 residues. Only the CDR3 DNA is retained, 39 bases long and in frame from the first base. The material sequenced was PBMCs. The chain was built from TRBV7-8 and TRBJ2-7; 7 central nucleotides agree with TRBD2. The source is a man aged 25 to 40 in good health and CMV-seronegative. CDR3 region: CASAGRGVHEQYF. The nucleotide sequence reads TGTGCCAGCGCGGGGAGGGGTGTCCACGAGCAGTACTTC.